The rows below give T cell receptor beta chains drawn from one sample of a study of read filtering for tumor transcriptome and immune sequencing. TCRdb called the reads again in MiXCR, with one record for every CDR3 protein. This table has 62,000 or so distinct CDR3 sequences, more than 11% appearing once. What was sequenced was a population of CD138-negative cells sorted from bone marrow. The receptors derive from a donor aged 40 or over with multiple myeloma. CDR3s include the opening cysteine and the closing phenylalanine or tryptophan. The D gene is left open where the match is weak. The size field is filled for only some rows; it gives once, few, many or a size class.

clone_size,v_call,j_call,d_call,cdr3_aa,cdr3_nt
many,TRBV5-1,TRBJ2-1,TRBD1,CASSLPGQGINEQFF,TGCGCCAGCAGCCTACCGGGACAGGGCATCAATGAGCAGTTCTTC
many,TRBV15,TRBJ2-1,NA,CATFKDQKGNEQFF,TGTGCCACCTTTAAGGACCAGAAGGGCAATGAGCAGTTCTTC
many,TRBV2,TRBJ2-5,NA,CASSELSSAQETQYF,TGTGCCAGCAGTGAATTGTCTAGCGCTCAAGAGACCCAGTACTTC
many,TRBV20-1,TRBJ2-7,NA,CSAAPRDDPYEQYF,TGCAGTGCTGCCCCGCGGGACGACCCCTACGAGCAGTACTTC
many,TRBV12-3/TRBV12-4,TRBJ1-1,TRBD1,CASSPDRGRSTEAFF,TGTGCCAGCAGCCCCGACAGGGGACGGAGCACTGAAGCTTTCTTT
many,TRBV27,TRBJ2-5,NA,CASSTSGVRETQYF,TGTGCCAGCAGTACCTCGGGAGTGCGAGAGACCCAGTACTTC
few,TRBV29-1,TRBJ2-3,TRBD2,CSVEDRGRAADTQYF,TGCAGCGTTGAAGACCGCGGGAGGGCCGCAGATACGCAGTATTTT
many,TRBV20-1,TRBJ1-5,NA,CSARARGAGNQPQHF,TGCAGTGCTAGAGCTAGGGGGGCCGGCAATCAGCCCCAGCATTTT
NA,TRBV20-1,TRBJ2-7,NA,CSAFVSGTKKQEQYF,TGCAGTGCTTTTGTATCCGGGACCAAAAAGCAGGAGCAGTACTTC
many,TRBV27,TRBJ2-1,NA,CASSLVIGLARFF,TGTGCCAGCAGTTTGGTAATAGGGCTCGCCAGGTTCTTC
NA,TRBV2,TRBJ2-1,NA,CASRRGTGANEQFF,TGTGCCAGCAGGAGGGGGACGGGGGCCAATGAGCAGTTCTTC
many,TRBV29-1,TRBJ1-2,NA,CSVESRWPDYGYTF,TGCAGCGTTGAGAGTAGGTGGCCAGACTATGGCTACACCTTC
many,TRBV11-2,TRBJ2-1,NA,CASSSGSPYRDSYNEQFF,TGTGCCAGCAGCTCTGGTAGCCCCTACAGGGACTCCTACAATGAGCAGTTCTTC
many,TRBV12-3/TRBV12-4,TRBJ1-2,TRBD1,CASSPGTGAYGYTF,TGTGCCAGCAGTCCAGGGACAGGGGCCTATGGCTACACCTTC
NA,TRBV12-3/TRBV12-4,TRBJ1-2,NA,CASSSRASTYGGYTF,TGTGCCAGCAGTTCAAGGGCCTCAACCTATGGCGGCTACACCTTC
many,TRBV7-2,TRBJ2-6,TRBD1,CASSRTGGGSGANVLTF,TGTGCCAGCAGCCGGACAGGGGGAGGGTCTGGGGCCAACGTCCTGACTTTC
NA,TRBV2,TRBJ2-5,TRBD1,CASTPGTGQETQYF,TGTGCCAGCACCCCCGGGACAGGGCAAGAGACCCAGTACTTC
many,TRBV24-1,TRBJ2-1,TRBD1,CATSDALGQGVYNEQFF,TGTGCCACCAGTGATGCCCTCGGGCAGGGGGTCTACAATGAGCAGTTCTTC
many,TRBV29-1,TRBJ2-2,TRBD2,CSVDGLAGVSTGELFF,TGCAGCGTTGACGGACTAGCGGGAGTATCTACCGGGGAGCTGTTTTTT
few,TRBV5-6,TRBJ1-4,NA,CASSLWGARREEKQFF,TGTGCCAGCAGCCTATGGGGGGCGCGGAGAGAGGAAAAACAGTTTTTT
many,TRBV29-1,TRBJ2-5,NA,CSVEGRGETQYF,TGCAGCGTTGAGGGCAGGGGAGAGACCCAGTACTTC
many,TRBV20-1,TRBJ2-7,TRBD1,CSARGPGTGGSYEQYF,TGCAGTGCTAGAGGCCCCGGGACAGGGGGTTCCTACGAGCAGTACTTC
NA,TRBV5-1,TRBJ1-1,NA,CASSLAARGTEAFF,TGCGCCAGCAGCTTGGCCGCCAGGGGCACTGAAGCTTTCTTT
many,TRBV29-1,TRBJ2-5,NA,CSVVGQETQYF,TGCAGCGTTGTTGGCCAAGAGACCCAGTACTTC
many,TRBV27,TRBJ1-1,TRBD1,CASSLVTGEAFF,TGTGCCAGCAGTTTAGTGACAGGGGAAGCTTTCTTT
NA,TRBV28,TRBJ2-7,TRBD1,CASSLPWTGFSYEQYF,TGTGCCAGCAGTTTACCTTGGACAGGGTTTTCCTACGAGCAGTACTTC
many,TRBV5-1,TRBJ2-1,TRBD2,CASSLVLAGEDNEQFF,TGCGCCAGCAGCTTGGTCCTAGCGGGAGAGGACAATGAGCAGTTCTTC
many,TRBV7-9,TRBJ2-1,NA,CASSLKLSSYNEQFF,TGTGCCAGCAGCTTAAAGCTTAGCTCCTACAATGAGCAGTTCTTC
few,TRBV6-5,TRBJ2-3,TRBD2,CASSYSSGSVTDTQYF,TGTGCCAGCAGTTACTCTAGCGGGAGTGTCACAGATACGCAGTATTTT
many,TRBV29-1,TRBJ2-1,NA,CSVDSGSTGEQFF,TGCAGCGTTGATAGTGGGAGTACGGGTGAGCAGTTCTTC
many,TRBV12-3/TRBV12-4,TRBJ1-1,NA,CASSPPADTEAFF,TGTGCCAGCAGTCCCCCAGCCGACACTGAAGCTTTCTTT
NA,TRBV7-2,TRBJ2-5,NA,CASSRKSGGTRETQYF,TGTGCCAGCAGCCGGAAGTCGGGGGGCACACGAGAGACCCAGTACTTC
many,TRBV6-6,TRBJ2-1,NA,CASSKTNNEQFF,TGTGCCAGCAGCAAGACCAACAATGAGCAGTTCTTC
many,TRBV20-1,TRBJ2-3,NA,CSASPGASTDTQYF,TGCAGTGCTAGTCCCGGGGCTAGCACAGATACGCAGTATTTT
many,TRBV27,TRBJ2-1,TRBD2,CASSSVTGTSVLSSYNEQFF,TGTGCCAGCAGTTCCGTTACCGGGACTAGCGTCCTGAGCTCCTACAATGAGCAGTTCTTC
NA,TRBV12-3/TRBV12-4,TRBJ1-3,NA,CASSLEDYWQTGNTIYF,TGTGCCAGCAGTTTGGAGGACTACTGGCAGACTGGAAACACCATATATTTT
many,TRBV28,TRBJ1-3,NA,CASSLQTGSRRNTIYF,TGTGCCAGCAGTTTACAAACGGGCTCCCGAAGAAACACCATATATTTT
NA,TRBV12-3/TRBV12-4,TRBJ1-5,NA,CASSSIGPGQPQHF,TGTGCCAGCAGTTCCATAGGCCCAGGTCAGCCCCAGCATTTT
many,TRBV20-1,TRBJ2-7,TRBD2,CSARDLAGVIGSSYEQYF,TGCAGTGCTAGAGATCTAGCGGGAGTAATAGGAAGCTCCTACGAGCAGTACTTC
few,TRBV11-3,TRBJ1-1,TRBD1,CASSSRTGRAEAFF,TGTGCCAGCAGTTCAAGGACAGGGAGGGCTGAAGCTTTCTTT
many,TRBV10-1,TRBJ2-1,NA,CASSYDRDLYNEQFF,TGCGCCAGCAGTTATGACCGAGACCTTTACAATGAGCAGTTCTTC
many,TRBV11-2,TRBJ1-4,NA,CASSQGGANEKLFF,TGTGCCAGCAGCCAGGGTGGAGCAAATGAAAAACTGTTTTTT
few,TRBV20-1,TRBJ1-2,NA,CSASPGGGDYGYTF,TGCAGTGCTAGCCCAGGCGGAGGAGACTATGGCTACACCTTC
NA,TRBV5-6,TRBJ2-3,NA,CASSSGMSTDTQYF,TGTGCCAGCAGCTCGGGGATGTCCACAGATACGCAGTATTTT
many,TRBV24-1,TRBJ2-3,TRBD1,CATSHEGARDTQYF,TGTGCCACCAGTCATGAGGGGGCGAGGGATACGCAGTATTTT
many,TRBV7-2,TRBJ1-5,NA,CASSLGSGNQPQHF,TGTGCCAGCAGCTTAGGTTCCGGTAATCAGCCCCAGCATTTT
NA,TRBV7-2,TRBJ1-5,TRBD1,CASSFERQGNQPQHF,TGTGCCAGCAGCTTTGAGAGACAGGGGAATCAGCCCCAGCATTTT